This T cell receptor (beta chain) was recorded in a study of blood T cell repertoires in COVID-19. Across the study: The United States, Italy and Spain were the sources of the acute and convalescent COVID-19 samples. The analysed material was cDNA or gDNA that came from T cells, B-cell-depleted T cells, or PBMCs.

J was trimmed by 7 bases and V by 2 bases; bases with no gene match: 9. This CDR3 region has 15 residues. CDR1 and CDR2 from the germline V gene are MGHRA and YSYEKL. Original data processing: It was from reference gene primer amplification that nucleated cell counts were estimated. TCRdb keeps only in-frame clones here, not all; method: immunoSEQ multiplex PCR. Clone size and V and J calls were adopted from that table, with D and trimming inferred from the DNA. Counted here are 120,000 to 150,000 clones, approximately 80% occurring once; the ten biggest clones make up 5%. Source material: peripheral blood. The rearrangement joins TRBV4-1 to TRBJ1-2, with TRBD1 matching over 8 bases. This receptor was obtained from a woman in her fifties or sixties with acute or convalescent COVID-19. The CDR3 coding sequence is TGCGCCAGCAGCCAAATACAGGGGGGGGTGAGTGGCTACACCTTC. It encodes CASSQIQGGVSGYTF.